The sequence of this T cell receptor beta chain was determined in a study of cytomegalovirus exposure and HLA in healthy donors. The V end was cut by 5 bases, the J end by 6 bases, with 16 bases between. Germline CDR1 reads LNHDA; CDR2 reads SQIVND (reference sequence). The CDR3 has 14 amino acids. The PCR used 60 Vbeta and 13 Jbeta primers. The method was immunoSEQ multiplex PCR; TCRdb's version includes in-frame clones alone and lacks a portion of them. In total, the table holds 45,000 to 60,000 clones. The sequenced sample consisted of PBMCs. The chain has TRBV19 and TRBJ1-2; no clear D gene. The sequence derives from a woman between 35 and 50 years old in good health and CMV-seronegative. CDR3 in amino acids: CASSSTRTVHGYTF. CDR3 sequence (DNA): TGTGCCAGTAGTTCAACCCGGACTGTCCATGGCTACACCTTC.